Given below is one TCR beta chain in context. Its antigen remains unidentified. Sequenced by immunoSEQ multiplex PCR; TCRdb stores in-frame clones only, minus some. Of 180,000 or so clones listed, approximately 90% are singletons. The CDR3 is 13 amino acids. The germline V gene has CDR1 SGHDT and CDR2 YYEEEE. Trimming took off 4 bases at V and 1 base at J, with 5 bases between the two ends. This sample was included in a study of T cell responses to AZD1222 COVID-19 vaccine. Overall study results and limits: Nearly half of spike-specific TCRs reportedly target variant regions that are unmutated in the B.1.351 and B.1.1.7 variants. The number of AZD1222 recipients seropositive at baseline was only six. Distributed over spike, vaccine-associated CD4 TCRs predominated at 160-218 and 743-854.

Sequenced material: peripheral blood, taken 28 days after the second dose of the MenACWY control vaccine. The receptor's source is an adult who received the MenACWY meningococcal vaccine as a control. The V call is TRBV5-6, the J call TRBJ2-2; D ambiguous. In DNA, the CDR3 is TGTGCCAGCAGCAGACAGAACACCGGGGAGCTGTTTTTT. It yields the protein CASSRQNTGELFF.